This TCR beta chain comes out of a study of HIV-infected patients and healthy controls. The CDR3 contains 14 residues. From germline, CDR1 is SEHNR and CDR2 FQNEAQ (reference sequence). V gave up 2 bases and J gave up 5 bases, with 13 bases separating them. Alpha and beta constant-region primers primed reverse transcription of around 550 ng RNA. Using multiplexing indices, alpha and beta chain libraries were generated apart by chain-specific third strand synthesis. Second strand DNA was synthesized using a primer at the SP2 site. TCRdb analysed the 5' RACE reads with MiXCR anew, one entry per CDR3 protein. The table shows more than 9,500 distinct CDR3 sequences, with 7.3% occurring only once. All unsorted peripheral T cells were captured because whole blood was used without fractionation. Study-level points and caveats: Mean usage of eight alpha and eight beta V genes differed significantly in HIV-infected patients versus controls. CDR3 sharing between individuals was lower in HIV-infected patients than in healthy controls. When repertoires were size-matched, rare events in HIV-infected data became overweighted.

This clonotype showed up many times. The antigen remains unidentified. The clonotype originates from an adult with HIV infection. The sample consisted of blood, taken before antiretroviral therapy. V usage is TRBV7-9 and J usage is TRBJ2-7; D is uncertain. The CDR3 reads CASSLPQNGHEQYF. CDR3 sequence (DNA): TGTGCCAGCAGCTTACCGCAGAACGGGCACGAGCAGTACTTC.